This T cell receptor (beta chain) was identified in a study of shared clonotypes between healthy human individuals. Study-level information: Donor ages ranged 18 to 49 years: a couple of women, three men.

Overall study results and limits: Clonotype sharing among donors was expected to depend on sequencing depth.

Germline V gives CDR1 SEHNR, CDR2 FQNEAQ (reference sequence). The CDR3 is 14 amino acids. V lost 5 bases and J lost 2, with 9 bases in between. Genomic DNA (from each subset) was split evenly across several immunoSEQ plates. Original methodology: From ImmunoSEQ came sequences covering only the junction and carrying no quality scores, so filtering differed. Clones were read by immunoSEQ multiplex PCR, and TCRdb kept only the in-frame ones, dropping some. V, J and clone size are taken as reported in that table, and D and trimming were inferred from the DNA itself. The sample records under 850,000 clones, 80% to 95% being singletons. With regard to this clone: Its target is not known.

Naive-designated CD8 cells lacked CD45RO, were positively enriched for CCR7, and omitted terminally differentiated effector memory CD45RA+ cells. The receptor comes from a man aged 25 to 40 in good health. V is TRBV7-9 and J is TRBJ1-4; D remains ambiguous. The sample comprised naive CD8+ T cells sorted from blood. DNA of the CDR3: TGTGCCAGCAGCCAGAGTTCTACTAATGAAAAACTGTTTTTT. This encodes CASSQSSTNEKLFF.